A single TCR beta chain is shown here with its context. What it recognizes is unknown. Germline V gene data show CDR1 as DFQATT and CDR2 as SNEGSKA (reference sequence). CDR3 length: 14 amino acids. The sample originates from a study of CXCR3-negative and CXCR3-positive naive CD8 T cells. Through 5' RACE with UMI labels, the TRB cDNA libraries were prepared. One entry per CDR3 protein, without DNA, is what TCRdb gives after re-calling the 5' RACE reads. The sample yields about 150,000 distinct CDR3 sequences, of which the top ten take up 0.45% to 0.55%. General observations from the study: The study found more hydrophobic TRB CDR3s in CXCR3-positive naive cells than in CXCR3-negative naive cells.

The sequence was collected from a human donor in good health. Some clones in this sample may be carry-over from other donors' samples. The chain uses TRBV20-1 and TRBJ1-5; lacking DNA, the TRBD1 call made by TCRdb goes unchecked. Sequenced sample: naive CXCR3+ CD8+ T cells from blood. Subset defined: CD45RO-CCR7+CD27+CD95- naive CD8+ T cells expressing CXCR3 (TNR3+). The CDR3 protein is CSARNRNSNQPQHF.